A single sample gave rise to the 25 T cell receptor beta chains below, sequenced in a study of T-cell memory formation after mild COVID-19. In TCRdb, the 5' RACE reads were re-called with MiXCR into one record per CDR3 protein. The sample holds a few hundred thousand distinct CDR3 sequences, 15% to 20% seen once. Sequencing was performed on PBMCs or a T cell subset sorted from them (not recorded which). Source of these receptors: a man younger than 30 who had mild COVID-19 (a few samples of this study predate the infection). Cell type and time point are not known.

This clonotype has just a few counts. J is TRBJ2-2 and V is TRBV7-9; 7 bases match TRBD1. The length of the CDR3 is 17 residues. In germline, CDR1 is SEHNR, CDR2 FQNEAQ (reference sequence). Germline trimming cut 2 bases from V and 1 base from J; bases unmatched to any gene: 7. For the CDR3, the DNA is TGTGCCAGCAGCTTATTTCCCCGGACAGGGAACACCGGGGAGCTGTTTTTT. Encoded protein: CASSLFPRTGNTGELFF.

The table lists this clonotype with many counts. The chain combines TRBV2 with TRBJ2-5; a weak D match, TRBD2 (6 bases). Germline V lookup: CDR1 SNHLY, CDR2 FYNNEI. V shed 4 bases and J shed 5 bases, with 14 bases lying between them. The CDR3 covers 14 residues. CDR3 residues: CASSGTTSGETQYF. Here the CDR3 DNA reads TGTGCCAGCAGTGGGACTACTTCCGGCGAGACCCAGTACTTC.

The rearrangement links TRBV9 to TRBJ1-1, with D possibly TRBD1 on 5 matching bases. The V end lost 0 bases, the J end lost 4 bases, and 13 bases lay between the germline ends. Germline values: CDR1 SGDLS, CDR2 YYNGEE. This CDR3 is 15 amino acids long. DNA of the CDR3: TGTGCCAGCAGCGTAGGCAGCCCAGGGACCACTGAAGCTTTCTTT. Translated: CASSVGSPGTTEAFF.

This clonotype was counted only a few times. The junction differs from germline at one of its ends, possibly a read error. The chain employs TRBV7-7 and TRBJ2-5; 8 nucleotides match TRBD1. From germline, CDR1 is SSHAT and CDR2 FNYEAQ (reference sequence). This CDR3 has 13 amino acids. CDR3 DNA: TGTGCTAGCAGCTCGGACAGGGATGAGACCCAGTACTTC. As protein: CASSSDRDETQYF.

This clonotype was counted a few times. The V call is TRBV9, the J call TRBJ1-6; D is perhaps TRBD1 (6 bases). This CDR3 comprises 15 residues. V was clipped by 1 base and J by 8 bases, with 13 bases between them. In germline, CDR1 is SGDLS, CDR2 YYNGEE. This chain's CDR3 is CASSVRGAEYSPLHF. The CDR3 DNA sequence: TGTGCCAGCAGCGTACGGGGGGCGGAATATTCACCCCTCCACTTT.

This clonotype was detected a few times. The CDR3 protein is CASSHRGGAWEDTQYF. DNA for the CDR3: TGCGCCAGCAGCCACCGCGGGGGGGCCTGGGAAGATACGCAGTATTTT. The chain links TRBV4-1 to TRBJ2-3; 9 positions match TRBD2. V shed 3 bases and J 5 bases; nucleotides not matched to a gene: 9. Germline CDR1 and CDR2: MGHRA and YSYEKL. The CDR3 is 16 amino acids.

This clonotype came up a few times. V is TRBV6-5 and J is TRBJ2-3; 12 bases align to TRBD2. Germline CDR1 reads MNHEY; CDR2 reads SVGAGI. CDR3 length: 16 amino acids. The V gene end was trimmed by 6 bases and the J gene end by 1 base; junction bases not matched to a gene: 5. The CDR3 reads CASRRLAGVGTDTQYF. Here the CDR3 DNA reads TGTGCCAGCAGGCGACTAGCGGGGGTGGGCACAGATACGCAGTATTTT.

This clonotype was detected ten times or more. In nucleotides, the CDR3 is TGTGCCACCAGTGATTTGTCTGAGAACAGGGACGGCTACGAGCAGTACGTC. It specifies CATSDLSENRDGYEQYV. This sequence joins TRBV24-1 and TRBJ2-7; a possible D gene is TRBD1 (6 bases). CDR3 length: 17 amino acids. Germline lookup yields CDR1 KGHDR and CDR2 SFDVKD. V lost 0 bases, J lost 3 bases, and 17 bases lay in between.

The V gene is TRBV6-5, the J gene TRBJ2-7; D may be TRBD1 or TRBD2 (5 bases each). The CDR3 loop spans 16 amino acids. Trimming stripped 2 bases from V and 2 bases from J, with 16 bases between. The germline V gene encodes CDR1 MNHEY and CDR2 SVGAGI. CDR3 DNA sequence: TGTGCCAGCAGTTACCGGGGCTTTGGGGTAACCTACGAGCAGTACGTC. It yields the protein CASSYRGFGVTYEQYV.

V and J are TRBV7-2 and TRBJ1-2; D gene uncertain. This CDR3 contains 14 residues. Trimming removed 1 base at V and 5 bases at J, with 11 bases between. The germline CDR1 and CDR2 sequences are SGHTA and FQGNSA. In DNA form, the CDR3 reads TGTGCCAGCAGCTTAGGACCCCAGGATTATGGCTACACCTTC. Protein sequence: CASSLGPQDYGYTF.

There are a few counts of this clonotype. This chain links TRBV6-5 with TRBJ2-3; a possible D gene is TRBD1 (6 bases). The CDR3 extends over 15 amino acids. V was pared by 1 base and J by 0 bases, with 8 bases between. CDR1 MNHEY and CDR2 SVGAGI come from the germline V gene. The CDR3 DNA follows: TGTGCCAGCAGTTACTACAGGGCTAGCACAGATACGCAGTATTTT. Its protein is CASSYYRASTDTQYF.

This chain links TRBV7-9 with TRBJ1-4; no clear D. The CDR3 is 16 amino acids. The ends were cut back, 4 bases at V and 0 bases at J, with 12 bases in the middle. Germline CDR1 SEHNR, CDR2 FQNEAQ (reference sequence). CDR3 DNA: TGTGCCAGCAGCTCGAGATCGGGGTCAACTAATGAAAAACTGTTTTTT. Translating gives CASSSRSGSTNEKLFF.

The gene calls are TRBV20-1 and TRBJ2-7; 11 nucleotides agree with TRBD2. V trimming: 4 bases; J trimming: 7 bases; junction bases outside the gene matches: 6. CDR1 is DFQATT, CDR2 SNEGSKA, per germline (reference sequence). This CDR3 comprises 13 residues. CDR3 sequence reads: CSANVAGGVEQYF. The CDR3 nucleotides read TGCAGTGCTAACGTAGCGGGGGGGGTTGAGCAGTACTTC.

This clonotype was seen a few times. The J gene is TRBJ1-6, the V gene TRBV7-9; a weak D match, TRBD1 (5 bases). This CDR3 is 15 amino acids long. Germline CDR1 SEHNR, CDR2 FQNEAQ (reference sequence). Trimming stripped 0 bases from V and 5 bases from J, with 8 bases between. The CDR3 spells CASSLAGGDNSPLHF. The CDR3 coding sequence is TGTGCCAGCAGCTTAGCAGGAGGGGATAATTCACCCCTCCACTTT.

This clonotype appeared a few times. The chain couples TRBV7-3 to TRBJ2-3; D remains unclear. Germline values: CDR1 SGHTA, CDR2 FQGTGA. The CDR3 spans 13 residues. V was cut by 0 bases and J by 8 bases, with 9 bases left in between. CDR3: CASSLTGSRTQYF. DNA of the CDR3: TGTGCCAGCAGCTTAACTGGCAGCCGTACGCAGTATTTT.

This clonotype was found a few times. The chain combines TRBV6-1 with TRBJ1-4; 7 bases map to TRBD1. The CDR3 spans 16 residues. V shed 3 bases, J shed 8 bases, and the junction held 12 bases outside the gene matches. CDR1 and CDR2 (germline): MNHNS, SASEGT. The CDR3 is CASSDPNRGGNEKLFF. The CDR3 bases are TGTGCCAGCAGTGACCCAAACAGGGGTGGGAACGAAAAACTGTTTTTT.

This clonotype was found a few times. The V and J genes are TRBV3-1 and TRBJ1-2; D possibly corresponds to TRBD1 (5 bases). This CDR3 spans 15 amino acids. The germline V and J ends were trimmed by 0 bases and 4 bases, with 12 bases remaining between them. Germline CDR1 and CDR2: LGHDT and YNNKEL (reference sequence). The CDR3 region is CASSQEPSGRYGYTF. The CDR3 coding sequence is TGTGCCAGCAGCCAAGAACCCTCGGGGCGCTATGGCTACACCTTC.

The chain couples TRBV6-6 to TRBJ1-1; 9 nucleotides align to TRBD1. This CDR3 is 14 amino acids long. Losses at the gene ends were 5 bases for V and 4 bases for J; bases not matched to a gene: 5. Germline CDR1 and CDR2: MNHNY and SVGAGI (reference sequence). CDR3 amino acids: CASSLTGGGTEAFF. CDR3 nucleotides: TGTGCCAGCAGTCTCACAGGGGGCGGCACTGAAGCTTTCTTT.

This clonotype has just a few counts. J is TRBJ1-2 and V is TRBV5-6; no definite D call. The germline V gene has CDR1 SGHDT and CDR2 YYEEEE. The CDR3 has 12 amino acids. Trimming removed 0 bases from V and 8 bases from J, with 8 bases in between. The DNA for the CDR3 is TGTGCCAGCAGCTTGGGGGTTCTCGGCTACACCTTC. Its protein product is CASSLGVLGYTF.

The rearrangement links TRBV18 to TRBJ2-7; tentative D call: TRBD1 (6 bases). The length of the CDR3 is 16 residues. Per the germline V gene, CDR1 is KGHSH and CDR2 is LQKENI. The V gene lost 3 bases and the J gene lost 0 bases, with 15 bases spanning the gap. The CDR3 coding sequence is TGTGCCAGCTCACCGGTACAGGGTGGTCTCTCCTACGAGCAGTACTTC. It is translated as CASSPVQGGLSYEQYF.

This chain links TRBV4-3 with TRBJ1-2; D not certain. Per the germline V gene, CDR1 is LGHNA and CDR2 is YSLEER. The germline V and J ends were trimmed by 4 bases and 2 bases, with 14 bases remaining between them. The length of the CDR3 is 15 residues. CDR3 coding DNA: TGCGCCAGCAGCCCGTACCAAGGCCGAAACTATGGCTACACCTTC. Translated: CASSPYQGRNYGYTF.

The chain recombines TRBV5-1 with TRBJ2-7, with D perhaps TRBD2 (5 bases). V gave up 4 bases and J gave up 7 bases, with 15 bases separating them. Germline CDR1 is SGHRS and CDR2 is YFSETQ. The CDR3 length is 13 residues. CDR3 sequence reads: CASSPGGGEEQYF. CDR3 in DNA: TGCGCCAGCAGCCCCGGAGGTGGGGAGGAGCAGTACTTC.

Only a few counts were recorded for this clonotype. The V call is TRBV29-1, the J call TRBJ2-7; 8 bases are a match to TRBD1. The length of the CDR3 is 14 residues. The J segment lost 6 bases and the V segment lost 0 bases, leaving 7 bases of the junction unmatched. Germline values: CDR1 SQVTM, CDR2 ANQGSEA. CDR3 in DNA: TGCAGCGTTGAAGAAGCCAGGGGGCATAGCGAGCAGTACTTC. Protein: CSVEEARGHSEQYF.

With respect to this clonotype: The junction and the germline gene differ at one end; a read error may be behind it. The chain is built from TRBV5-1 and TRBJ2-3; possibly TRBD2 for D (7 bases). CDR1 and CDR2 (germline): SGHRS, YFSETQ. This CDR3 has 15 residues. Here the CDR3 reads CASSLGGGTTDTQYF. CDR3 bases: TGTGCCAGCAGCTTGGGCGGGGGCACCACAGATACGCAGTATTTT. Variable domain in full (rest from reference TRBV5-1 and TRBJ2-3): KAGVTQTPRYLIKTRGQQVTLSCSPISGHRSVSWYQQTPGQGLQFLFEYFSETQRNKGNFPGRFSGRQFSNSRSEMNVSTLELGDSALYLCASSLGGGTTDTQYFGPGTRLTVL.

This clonotype turned up a few times. This rearrangement joins TRBV6-1 to TRBJ1-2, with 7 bases aligning to TRBD1. With V trimmed by 7 bases and J by 7 bases, 12 bases remained unmatched. The CDR3 length is 14 residues. From germline, CDR1 is MNHNS and CDR2 SASEGT. The CDR3 is CASTRTGRLRGYTF. CDR3 in DNA: TGTGCCAGCACCCGGACAGGAAGGCTGCGTGGCTACACCTTC.